These 20 T cell receptor beta chains were all obtained from the same sample, sequenced in a study of T-cell memory formation after mild COVID-19. TCRdb called the 5' RACE reads again in MiXCR, with one record for every CDR3 protein. The table lists 300,000 to 400,000 distinct CDR3 sequences, around 14% of them singletons. The sample taken for sequencing was PBMCs or a T cell subset sorted from them (not recorded which). These receptors were taken from a man between 18 and 29 years old who had mild COVID-19 (a few samples of this study predate the infection). Cell type and time point are not known.

The chain recombines TRBV28 with TRBJ2-1, with D perhaps matching TRBD2 (5 bases). This CDR3 has 13 residues. Germline V lookup: CDR1 MDHEN, CDR2 SYDVKM. V was shortened by 7 bases and J by 0 bases, with 7 bases between the two germline ends. CDR3 in DNA: TGTGCCAGCACACGGGACTCCTACAATGAGCAGTTCTTC. Protein sequence: CASTRDSYNEQFF.

The sample holds a few counts of this clonotype. Here the CDR3 reads CAYTVQETQYF. The CDR3 bases are TGTGCCTATACCGTTCAAGAGACCCAGTACTTC. V usage is TRBV24-1 and J usage is TRBJ2-5, with no clear D. With 12 bases removed from V and 2 bases from J, the gap between germline ends came to 9 bases. Germline V gene lookup returns CDR1 KGHDR and CDR2 SFDVKD. The CDR3 runs to 11 residues.

The sample holds a few counts of this clonotype. In DNA, the CDR3 is TGTGCCACCAGTGATTTGCATAGGGACAGGGGTGATTCCGGGGAGCTGTTTTTT. As protein: CATSDLHRDRGDSGELFF. V gene TRBV24-1 combines with J gene TRBJ2-2; 10 bases fit TRBD1. In germline, CDR1 is KGHDR, CDR2 SFDVKD. This CDR3 spans 18 amino acids. The trim removed 0 bases at V and 6 bases at J, leaving 9 bases unmatched.

V is TRBV7-8 and J is TRBJ1-2; a weak D match, TRBD1 (5 bases). The CDR3 length is 18 residues. Germline V lookup: CDR1 SGHVS, CDR2 FQNEAQ. V was trimmed by 2 bases and J by 7 bases, leaving 26 bases between them. In nucleotides, the CDR3 is TGTGCCAGCAGCTTATATGGGGGTCCAAACCCATCTCGGCGTGGCTACACCTTC. Protein sequence: CASSLYGGPNPSRRGYTF.

This chain links TRBV6-6 with TRBJ1-1, with 9 bases lining up with TRBD1. CDR1 is MNHNY, CDR2 SVGAGI, per germline (reference sequence). Trimming took 5 bases from V and 8 from J; bases not matched to a gene: 15. The CDR3 sequence is 16 residues long. The CDR3 nucleotides are TGTGCCAGCAGTGCGCAGACAGGGGGTGATCTCGCCGAAGCTTTCTTT. This encodes CASSAQTGGDLAEAFF.

There are many counts of this clonotype. The rearrangement joins TRBV7-9 to TRBJ1-6, with TRBD1 identical over 7 bases. From germline, CDR1 is SEHNR and CDR2 FQNEAQ (reference sequence). This CDR3 has 16 amino acids. Trimming cost V 4 bases and J 10 bases; bases outside gene matches: 13. The CDR3 loop reads CASSSYTPGQKSPLHF. The CDR3 bases are TGTGCCAGCAGCTCATACACACCGGGACAGAAATCACCCCTCCACTTT.

The rearrangement uses TRBV5-5 and TRBJ1-4; possibly TRBD1 for D (6 bases). Trimming left V 0 bases short and J 8 bases short, with 14 bases between. The germline V gene encodes CDR1 SGHKS and CDR2 YYEKEE (reference sequence). This CDR3 is 15 amino acids long. This CDR3 is CASSLGRGGLEKLFF. The DNA for the CDR3 is TGTGCCAGCAGCTTGGGACGCGGGGGGCTCGAAAAACTGTTTTTT. Based on the CDR3 plus reference TRBV5-5 and TRBJ1-4, the full variable domain is DAGVTQSPTHLIKTRGQQVTLRCSPISGHKSVSWYQQVLGQGPQFIFQYYEKEERGRGNFPDRFSARQFPNYSSELNVNALLLGDSALYLCASSLGRGGLEKLFFGSGTQLSVL.

This clonotype was detected ten times or more. The genes are TRBV18 and TRBJ1-1, with D unresolved. The length of the CDR3 is 12 residues. Trimming shortened V by 4 bases and J by 3 bases, and 6 bases separated the two germline ends. The germline V gene has CDR1 KGHSH and CDR2 LQKENI. As DNA, the CDR3 is TGTGCCAGCTCACAGGGCTACACTGAAGCTTTCTTT. It specifies CASSQGYTEAFF.

This clonotype was counted at least ten times. This chain uses TRBV20-1 with TRBJ2-5; perhaps TRBD1 as D (5 bases). The CDR3 length is 13 residues. Germline values: CDR1 DFQATT, CDR2 SNEGSKA (reference sequence). V was shortened by 3 bases and J by 3 bases, with 11 bases between the two germline ends. The CDR3: CSASRTLKETQYF. The CDR3 DNA reads TGCAGTGCTAGTAGGACATTGAAAGAGACCCAGTACTTC.

The chain combines TRBV20-1 with TRBJ1-5; D is undetermined. The CDR3 length is 16 residues. With 0 bases removed from V and 7 bases from J, the gap between germline ends came to 19 bases. Germline values: CDR1 DFQATT, CDR2 SNEGSKA (reference sequence). The CDR3 sequence is CSARDLARGLGQPQHF. In DNA form, the CDR3 reads TGCAGTGCTAGAGATCTAGCGCGCGGATTGGGACAGCCCCAGCATTTT.

J is TRBJ2-7 and V is TRBV27; perhaps TRBD1 as D (6 bases). CDR1 MNHEY and CDR2 SMNVEV come from the germline V gene (reference sequence). CDR3 size: 16 residues. V shed 3 bases and J shed 3 bases, with 18 bases lying between them. The CDR3 DNA follows: TGTGCCAGCAGTTTGACAGGTCATCAATTTAACTACGAGCAGTACTTC. Translating gives CASSLTGHQFNYEQYF.

This clonotype has more than one count but fewer than ten. This chain joins TRBV5-1 and TRBJ2-1, with 7 bases fitting TRBD2. This CDR3 is 15 amino acids long. V lost 0 bases and J lost 4; bases outside the gene matches: 4. Germline V CDR1 and CDR2: SGHRS, YFSETQ. CDR3 amino acids: CASSLEERGYNEQFF. The CDR3 DNA reads TGCGCCAGCAGCTTGGAGGAGCGGGGATACAATGAGCAGTTCTTC.

At least ten counts were recorded for this clonotype. The junction departs from germline at one end; a sequencing error may be responsible. The gene calls are TRBV20-1 and TRBJ2-6; D perhaps matches TRBD2 (7 bases). This CDR3 is 21 amino acids long. CDR1 and CDR2 from the germline V gene are DFQATT and SNEGSKA (reference sequence). The CDR3 DNA reads TGCAGTGCTAGAGGGGGGGGCAGGCATACCGAGGGAAGCTCTGCGGCCAACGTCCTGACTTTC. As protein: CSARGGGRHTEGSSAANVLTF.

This clonotype occurred a few times. The chain carries TRBV6-2 or TRBV6-3 and TRBJ2-7; D is uncertain. Germline V gene lookup returns CDR1 MNHEY and CDR2 SVGEGT. This CDR3 contains 12 residues. Trimming took off 3 bases at V and 5 bases at J, with 8 bases between the two ends. The CDR3 DNA follows: TGTGCCAGCAGTTATTTTGTAAACGAGCAGTACTTC. It encodes CASSYFVNEQYF.

This clonotype showed up just a few times. V gene TRBV20-1 combines with J gene TRBJ2-1; perhaps TRBD2 as D (6 bases). The length of the CDR3 is 16 residues. Deletions cut 2 bases from V and 6 bases from J, with 20 bases between. The germline V gene has CDR1 DFQATT and CDR2 SNEGSKA (reference sequence). Here the CDR3 DNA reads TGCAGTGCTAGAAACGGAGCGGGCCGCGCCCTCAATGAGCAGTTCTTC. Residues: CSARNGAGRALNEQFF.

The CDR3 spells CSVRQGANQPQHF. The CDR3 coding sequence is TGCAGCGTAAGACAGGGGGCGAATCAGCCCCAGCATTTT. This chain uses TRBV29-1 with TRBJ1-5; TRBD1 matches 10 bases. Germline CDR1 SQVTM, CDR2 ANQGSEA. The J segment lost 4 bases and the V segment lost 6 bases, leaving 3 bases of the junction unmatched. The CDR3 length is 13 residues.

The rearrangement uses TRBV10-1 and TRBJ2-2; 11 bases match TRBD2. V dropped 7 bases and J dropped 3; count of bases not matched to a gene: 7. The length of the CDR3 is 16 residues. CDR1 WNHNN and CDR2 SYGVQD come from the germline V gene (reference sequence). Written as DNA, the CDR3 is TGCGCCAGCATCCCGGGACTAGCGGCGTACACCGGGGAGCTGTTTTTT. Amino acids: CASIPGLAAYTGELFF.

This clonotype was detected only a few times. The rearrangement links TRBV27 to TRBJ2-1; D is ambiguous. Trimming took off 3 bases at V and 5 bases at J, with 8 bases between the two ends. The germline CDR1 and CDR2 sequences are MNHEY and SMNVEV (reference sequence). The CDR3 extends over 13 amino acids. This CDR3 reads CASSFVGNNEQFF. The CDR3 coding sequence is TGTGCCAGCAGTTTTGTGGGGAACAATGAGCAGTTCTTC.

This clonotype appeared a few times. The chain employs TRBV28 and TRBJ1-1; D not resolved. The V and J ends lost 1 base and 4 bases respectively, with 4 bases between them. The germline V gene has CDR1 MDHEN and CDR2 SYDVKM. The CDR3 totals 12 residues. As DNA, the CDR3 is TGTGCCAGCAGTTTATACAGCACTGAAGCTTTCTTT. Translating gives CASSLYSTEAFF.

This clonotype was counted many times. This rearrangement joins TRBV5-1 to TRBJ2-2; D is unclear. The CDR3 extends over 14 amino acids. V lost 0 bases to trimming and J lost 6 bases, with 9 bases between them. Germline V gene lookup returns CDR1 SGHRS and CDR2 YFSETQ. For the CDR3, the DNA is TGCGCCAGCAGCTTGGATCAACGCGCCGGGGAGCTGTTTTTT. It encodes CASSLDQRAGELFF.